Listed below are T cell receptor beta chains from one sample, sequenced in a study of OX40 agonist ivuxolimab in advanced cancers. Assay: immunoSEQ multiplex PCR; the TCRdb copy retains only in-frame clones and omits some. The sample yields some 86,000 clones, roughly 94% seen once. The source material was CD4+ or CD8+ T cells sorted from blood, sampled in a trial of the OX40 agonist ivuxolimab. These receptors all come from an adult with an advanced solid tumor such as melanoma, head and neck, liver or kidney cancer. Each CDR3 is given with its conserved first and last residue. The D gene is left open where the match is weak. For some rows the clone size is stated as once, few or many, or as a class when expanded; others skip it.

-,TRBV28,-,TRBJ2-1,CASSSNEQFF,TGTGCCAGCAGTTCCAATGAGCAGTTCTTC
-,TRBV29-1,-,TRBJ2-3,CSVEELDGPSTDTQYF,TGCAGCGTTGAAGAATTGGACGGCCCAAGCACAGATACGCAGTATTTT
-,TRBV7-6,-,TRBJ2-7,CASSSGGTSYEQYF,TGTGCCAGCAGCTCGGGCGGGACCTCGTACGAGCAGTACTTC
-,TRBV6-5,-,TRBJ1-3,CASSPDSAGNTIYF,TGTGCCAGCAGCCCGGACAGTGCTGGAAACACCATATATTTT
-,TRBV9,TRBD1,TRBJ2-7,CASSVGTGQGSYEQYF,TGTGCCAGCAGCGTGGGGACAGGGCAGGGTTCCTACGAGCAGTACTTC
-,TRBV4-1,-,TRBJ1-4,CASSHPQGIVFF,TGCGCCAGCAGCCACCCACAGGGAATTGTGTTTTTT
-,TRBV6-1,TRBD1,TRBJ1-1,CASSAGTGGAEAFF,TGTGCCAGCAGTGCCGGGACAGGGGGCGCTGAAGCTTTCTTT
-,TRBV5-6,-,TRBJ2-7,CASSTNHPEQYF,TGTGCCAGCAGCACAAATCACCCTGAGCAGTACTTC
-,TRBV18,-,TRBJ2-4,CASSPPTGNIQYF,TGTGCCAGCTCACCACCGACAGGAAACATTCAGTACTTC
-,TRBV7-9,-,TRBJ2-7,CASSLVAGTYEQYF,TGTGCCAGCAGCTTAGTGGCAGGAACATACGAGCAGTACTTC
-,TRBV11-2,-,TRBJ1-2,CASSLDPRSGYHYGYTF,TGTGCCAGCAGCTTAGATCCCCGATCAGGTTATCACTATGGCTACACCTTC
once,TRBV10-1,-,TRBJ2-1,CASSDTSDEQFF,TGCGCCAGCAGCGACACTTCGGATGAGCAGTTCTTC
-,TRBV28,-,TRBJ1-4,CASSSGQPGLFF,TGTGCCAGCAGCTCCGGACAGCCAGGACTGTTTTTT
-,TRBV27,-,TRBJ2-7,CASSYAFRETIYEQYF,TGTGCCAGCAGTTACGCATTCCGGGAAACGATCTACGAGCAGTACTTC
-,TRBV7-9,-,TRBJ1-1,CASSFGTGGPEAFF,TGTGCCAGCAGCTTTGGCACCGGAGGACCTGAAGCTTTCTTT
-,TRBV4-2,TRBD1,TRBJ2-2,CASSQDGGQGNPGELFF,TGTGCCAGCAGCCAAGATGGGGGACAGGGTAACCCCGGGGAGCTGTTTTTT
-,TRBV9,-,TRBJ1-3,CASSPKSGNTIYF,TGTGCCAGCAGCCCGAAGTCTGGAAACACCATATATTTT
-,TRBV19,-,TRBJ1-5,CASSIGPPGDQPQHF,TGTGCCAGTAGTATAGGCCCCCCAGGAGACCAGCCCCAGCATTTT
-,TRBV14,TRBD1,TRBJ2-5,CASSPGTASGETQYF,TGTGCCAGCAGCCCAGGGACAGCCTCTGGGGAGACCCAGTACTTC
-,TRBV6-5,TRBD2,TRBJ2-1,CASSYSLAGYNEQFF,TGTGCCAGCAGTTACTCACTAGCGGGTTACAATGAGCAGTTCTTC
-,TRBV27,TRBD2,TRBJ2-5,CASSFLDQTSGKETQYF,TGTGCCAGCAGTTTCCTCGATCAGACTAGCGGAAAAGAGACCCAGTACTTC
once,TRBV27,-,TRBJ2-3,CASSLLTTGPSTDTQYF,TGTGCCAGCAGTTTGCTGACGACGGGCCCTAGCACAGATACGCAGTATTTT
-,TRBV11-2,-,TRBJ1-2,CASSMGGGYTF,TGTGCCAGCAGCATGGGGGGAGGCTACACCTTC
-,TRBV28,TRBD1,TRBJ1-2,CASSPDRAVLKSGYTF,TGTGCCAGCAGTCCCGACAGGGCTGTCCTCAAAAGTGGCTACACCTTC
-,TRBV5-6,-,TRBJ2-1,CASSPGPGTMNEQFF,TGTGCCAGCAGTCCCGGCCCCGGGACGATGAATGAGCAGTTCTTC
-,TRBV6-5,TRBD2,TRBJ2-3,CASSNGLEGDTQYF,TGTGCCAGCAGTAACGGACTAGAAGGGGATACGCAGTATTTT
once,TRBV5-6,-,TRBJ1-5,CASSLGSPINQPQHF,TGTGCCAGCAGCTTGGGCAGTCCAATCAATCAGCCCCAGCATTTT
-,TRBV9,TRBD1,TRBJ2-2,CASSVVDGDEGAVYTGELFF,TGTGCCAGCAGCGTAGTCGATGGAGATGAGGGGGCGGTTTACACCGGGGAGCTGTTTTTT
-,TRBV2,-,TRBJ2-2,CASSTWAPGTANTGELFF,TGTGCCAGCAGTACCTGGGCCCCCGGGACGGCGAACACCGGGGAGCTGTTTTTT